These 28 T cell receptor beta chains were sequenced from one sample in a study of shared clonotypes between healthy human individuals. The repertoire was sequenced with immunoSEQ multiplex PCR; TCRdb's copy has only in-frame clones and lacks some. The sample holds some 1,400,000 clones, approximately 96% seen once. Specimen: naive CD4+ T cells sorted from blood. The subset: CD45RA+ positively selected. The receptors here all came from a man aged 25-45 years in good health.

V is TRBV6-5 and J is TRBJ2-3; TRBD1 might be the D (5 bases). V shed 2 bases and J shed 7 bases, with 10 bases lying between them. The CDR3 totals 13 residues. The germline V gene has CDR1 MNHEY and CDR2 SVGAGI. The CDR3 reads CASSYLQAHTQYF. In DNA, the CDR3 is TGTGCCAGCAGTTACCTACAGGCTCATACGCAGTATTTT.

The CDR3 bases are TGTGCCAGCAGGGCGACTAGCGGGCGTCGTGCGAACACCGGGGAGCTGTTTTTT. Protein sequence: CASRATSGRRANTGELFF. The genes are TRBV28 and TRBJ2-2; 10 positions agree with TRBD2. From germline, CDR1 is MDHEN and CDR2 SYDVKM. There are 18 residues in the CDR3. J gave up 0 bases and V 6 bases, and 10 bases lay outside the gene matches.

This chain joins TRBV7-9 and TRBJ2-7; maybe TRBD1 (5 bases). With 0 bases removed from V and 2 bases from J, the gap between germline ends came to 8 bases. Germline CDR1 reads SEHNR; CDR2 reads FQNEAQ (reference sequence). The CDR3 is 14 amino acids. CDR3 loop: CASSLAVTAYEQYF. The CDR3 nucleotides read TGTGCCAGCAGCTTAGCAGTGACAGCCTACGAGCAGTACTTC.

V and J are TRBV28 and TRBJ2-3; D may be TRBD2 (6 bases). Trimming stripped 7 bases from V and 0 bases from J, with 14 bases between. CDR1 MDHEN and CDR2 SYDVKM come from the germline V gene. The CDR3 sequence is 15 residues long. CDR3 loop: CASNALAISTDTQYF. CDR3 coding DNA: TGTGCCAGCAATGCTCTAGCGATTAGCACAGATACGCAGTATTTT.

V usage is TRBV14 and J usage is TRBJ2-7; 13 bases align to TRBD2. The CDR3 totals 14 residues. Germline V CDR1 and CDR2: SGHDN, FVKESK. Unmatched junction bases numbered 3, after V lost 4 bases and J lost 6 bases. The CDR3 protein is CASSPGLAGAEQYF. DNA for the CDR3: TGTGCCAGCAGCCCAGGACTAGCGGGAGCCGAGCAGTACTTC.

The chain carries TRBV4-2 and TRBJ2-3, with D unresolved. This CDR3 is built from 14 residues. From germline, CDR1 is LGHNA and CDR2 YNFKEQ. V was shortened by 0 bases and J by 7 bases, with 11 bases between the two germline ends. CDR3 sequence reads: CASSQDKIGNTQYF. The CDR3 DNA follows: TGTGCCAGCAGCCAAGATAAGATAGGGAATACGCAGTATTTT.

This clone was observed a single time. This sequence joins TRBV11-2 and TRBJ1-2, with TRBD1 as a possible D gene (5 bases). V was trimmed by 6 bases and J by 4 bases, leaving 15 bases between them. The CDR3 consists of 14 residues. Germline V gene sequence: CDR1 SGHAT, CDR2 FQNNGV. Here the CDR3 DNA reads TGTGCCAGCAGGGAATTCCAGGGTGGCTATGGCTACACCTTC. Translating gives CASREFQGGYGYTF.

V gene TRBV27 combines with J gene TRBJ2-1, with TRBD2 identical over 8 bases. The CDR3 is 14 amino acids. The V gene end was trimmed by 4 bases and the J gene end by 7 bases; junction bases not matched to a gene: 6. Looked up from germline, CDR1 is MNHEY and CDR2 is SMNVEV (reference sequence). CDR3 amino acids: CASSSRTSPNEQFF. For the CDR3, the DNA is TGTGCCAGCAGTTCTCGGACTAGCCCTAATGAGCAGTTCTTC.

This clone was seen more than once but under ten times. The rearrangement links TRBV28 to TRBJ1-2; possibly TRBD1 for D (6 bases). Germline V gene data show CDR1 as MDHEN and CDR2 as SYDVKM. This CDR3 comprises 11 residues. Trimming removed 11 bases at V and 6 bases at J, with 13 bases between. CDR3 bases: TGTGCCGGCGGGACAACCCATGGCTACACCTTC. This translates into CAGGTTHGYTF.

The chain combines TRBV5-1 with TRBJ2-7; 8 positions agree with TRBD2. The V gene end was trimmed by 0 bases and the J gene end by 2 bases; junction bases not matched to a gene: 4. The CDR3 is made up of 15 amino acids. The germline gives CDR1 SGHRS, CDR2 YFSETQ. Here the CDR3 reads CASSLERERTYEQYF. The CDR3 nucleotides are TGCGCCAGCAGCTTGGAGCGGGAGAGGACCTACGAGCAGTACTTC. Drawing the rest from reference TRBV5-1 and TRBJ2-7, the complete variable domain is KAGVTQTPRYLIKTRGQQVTLSCSPISGHRSVSWYQQTPGQGLQFLFEYFSETQRNKGNFPGRFSGRQFSNSRSEMNVSTLELGDSALYLCASSLERERTYEQYFGPGTRLTVT.

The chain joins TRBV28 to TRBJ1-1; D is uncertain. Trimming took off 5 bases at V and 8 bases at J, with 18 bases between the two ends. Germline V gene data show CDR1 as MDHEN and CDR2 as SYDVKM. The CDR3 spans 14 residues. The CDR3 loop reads CASSPPQVGSEAFF. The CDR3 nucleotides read TGTGCCAGCAGTCCCCCCCAAGTGGGGTCAGAAGCTTTCTTT.

The CDR3 is CSSSSTDTQYF. CDR3 coding DNA: TGCAGCTCTTCCTCCACAGATACGCAGTATTTT. The chain couples TRBV29-1 to TRBJ2-3, with D uncertain. CDR3 length equals 11 residues. V was trimmed by 8 bases and J by 2 bases, leaving 8 bases between them. Germline lookup yields CDR1 SQVTM and CDR2 ANQGSEA.

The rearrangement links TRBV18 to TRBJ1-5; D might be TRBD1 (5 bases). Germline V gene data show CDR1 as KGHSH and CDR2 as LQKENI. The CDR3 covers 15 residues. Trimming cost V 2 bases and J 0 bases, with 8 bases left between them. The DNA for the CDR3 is TGTGCCAGCTCACCAAAAGGGGATAGCAATCAGCCCCAGCATTTT. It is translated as CASSPKGDSNQPQHF.

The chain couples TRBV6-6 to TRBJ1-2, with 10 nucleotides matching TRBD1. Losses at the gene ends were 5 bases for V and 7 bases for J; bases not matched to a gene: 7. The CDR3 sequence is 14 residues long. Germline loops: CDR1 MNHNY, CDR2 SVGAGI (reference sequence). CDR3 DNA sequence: TGTGCCAGCAGTCCCCGACAGGGGGCCATTGGCTACACCTTC. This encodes CASSPRQGAIGYTF.

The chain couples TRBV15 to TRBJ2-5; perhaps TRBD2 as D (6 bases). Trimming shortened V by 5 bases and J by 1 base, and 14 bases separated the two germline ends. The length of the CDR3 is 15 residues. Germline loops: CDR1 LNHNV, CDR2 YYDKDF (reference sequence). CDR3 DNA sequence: TGTGCCACCAGCGGAATAGCGGCGTCCCAAGAGACCCAGTACTTC. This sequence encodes CATSGIAASQETQYF. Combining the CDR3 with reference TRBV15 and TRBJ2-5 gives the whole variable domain DAMVIQNPRYQVTQFGKPVTLSCSQTLNHNVMYWYQQKSSQAPKLLFHYYDKDFNNEADTPDNFQSRRPNTSFCFLDIRSPGLGDTAMYLCATSGIAASQETQYFGPGTRLLVL.

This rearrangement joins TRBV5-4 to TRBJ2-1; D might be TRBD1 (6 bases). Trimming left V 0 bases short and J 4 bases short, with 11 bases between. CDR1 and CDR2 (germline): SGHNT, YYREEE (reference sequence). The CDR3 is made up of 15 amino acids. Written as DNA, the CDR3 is TGTGCCAGCAGCTTGGCACATACAGGGTACAATGAGCAGTTCTTC. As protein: CASSLAHTGYNEQFF.

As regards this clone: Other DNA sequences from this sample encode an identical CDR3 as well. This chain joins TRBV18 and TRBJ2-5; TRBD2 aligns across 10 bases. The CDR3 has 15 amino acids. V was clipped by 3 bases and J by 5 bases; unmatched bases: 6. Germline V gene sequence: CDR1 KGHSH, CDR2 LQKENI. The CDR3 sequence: CASSPLAGVRETQYF. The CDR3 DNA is TGTGCCAGCTCACCGCTAGCGGGAGTGCGGGAGACCCAGTACTTC.

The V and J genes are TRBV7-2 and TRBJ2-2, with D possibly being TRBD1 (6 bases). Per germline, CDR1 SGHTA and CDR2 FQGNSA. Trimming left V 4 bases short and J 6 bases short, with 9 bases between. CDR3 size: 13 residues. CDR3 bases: TGTGCCAGCAGCTCCGGACAGCCCGGGGAGCTGTTTTTT. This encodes CASSSGQPGELFF.

The CDR3 DNA reads TGTGCCAGCAGCCCTGCTTCGGGATTGGGGAGCGAGCAGTACTTC. Its protein is CASSPASGLGSEQYF. The gene calls are TRBV25-1 and TRBJ2-7, with D tentatively TRBD2 (5 bases). This CDR3 comprises 15 residues. Germline lookup yields CDR1 MGHDK and CDR2 SYGVNS. Trimming took 6 bases from V and 6 from J, leaving 21 bases between them.

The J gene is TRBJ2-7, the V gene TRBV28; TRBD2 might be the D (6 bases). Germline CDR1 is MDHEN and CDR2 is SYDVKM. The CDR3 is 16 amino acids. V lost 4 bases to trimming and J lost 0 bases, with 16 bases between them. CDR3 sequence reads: CASSSAGPTVSYEQYF. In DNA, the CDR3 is TGTGCCAGCAGTTCCGCGGGACCTACCGTCTCCTACGAGCAGTACTTC.

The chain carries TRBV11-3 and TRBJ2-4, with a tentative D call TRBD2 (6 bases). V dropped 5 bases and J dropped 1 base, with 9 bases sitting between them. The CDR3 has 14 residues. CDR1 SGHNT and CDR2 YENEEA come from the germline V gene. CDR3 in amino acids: CASSLGGAKNIQYF. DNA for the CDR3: TGTGCCAGCAGCCTTGGGGGGGCCAAAAACATTCAGTACTTC.

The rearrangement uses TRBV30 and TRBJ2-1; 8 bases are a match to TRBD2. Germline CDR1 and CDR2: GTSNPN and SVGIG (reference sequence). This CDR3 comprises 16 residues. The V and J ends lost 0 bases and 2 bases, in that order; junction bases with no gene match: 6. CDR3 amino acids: CAWSVLAGGTYNEQFF. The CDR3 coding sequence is TGTGCCTGGAGTGTACTGGCGGGAGGTACCTACAATGAGCAGTTCTTC. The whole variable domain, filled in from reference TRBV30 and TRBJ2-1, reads SQTIHQWPATLVQPVGSPLSLECTVEGTSNPNLYWYRQAAGRGLQLLFYSVGIGQISSEVPQNLSASRPQDRQFILSSKKLLLSDSGFYLCAWSVLAGGTYNEQFFGPGTRLTVL.

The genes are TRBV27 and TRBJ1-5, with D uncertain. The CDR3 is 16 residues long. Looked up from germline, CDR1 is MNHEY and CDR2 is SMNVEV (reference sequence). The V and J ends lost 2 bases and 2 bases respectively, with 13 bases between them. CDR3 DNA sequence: TGTGCCAGCAGTTTACTCGGCCTTTCGGGCAATCAGCCCCAGCATTTT. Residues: CASSLLGLSGNQPQHF.

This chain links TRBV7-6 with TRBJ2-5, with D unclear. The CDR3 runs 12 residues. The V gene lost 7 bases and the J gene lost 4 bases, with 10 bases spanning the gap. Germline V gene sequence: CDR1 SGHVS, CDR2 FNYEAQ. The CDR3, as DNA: TGTGCCAGCACCCAGCTCGGAGAGACCCAGTACTTC. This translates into CASTQLGETQYF.

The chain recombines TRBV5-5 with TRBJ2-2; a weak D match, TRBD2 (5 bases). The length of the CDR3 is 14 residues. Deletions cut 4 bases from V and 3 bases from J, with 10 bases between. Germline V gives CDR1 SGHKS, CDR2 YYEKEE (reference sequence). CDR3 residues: CASSPSGDTGELFF. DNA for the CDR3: TGTGCCAGCAGCCCTTCCGGGGACACCGGGGAGCTGTTTTTT.

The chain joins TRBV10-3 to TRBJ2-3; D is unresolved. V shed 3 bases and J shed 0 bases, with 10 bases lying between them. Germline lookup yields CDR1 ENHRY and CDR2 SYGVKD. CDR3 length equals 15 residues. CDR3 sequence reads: CAISDRFRSTDTQYF. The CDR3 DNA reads TGTGCCATCAGTGACAGGTTTCGTAGCACAGATACGCAGTATTTT.

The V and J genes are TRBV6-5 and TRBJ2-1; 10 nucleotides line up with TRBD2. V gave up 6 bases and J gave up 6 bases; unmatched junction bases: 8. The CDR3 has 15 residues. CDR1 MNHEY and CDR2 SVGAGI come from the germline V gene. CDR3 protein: CASSPRGLALNEQFF. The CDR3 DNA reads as TGTGCCAGCAGCCCCAGGGGACTAGCGCTCAATGAGCAGTTCTTC.

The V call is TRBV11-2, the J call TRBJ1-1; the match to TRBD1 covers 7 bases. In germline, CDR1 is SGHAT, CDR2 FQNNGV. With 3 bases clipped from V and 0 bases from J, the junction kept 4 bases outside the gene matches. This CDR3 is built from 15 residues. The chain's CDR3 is CASSFETGMNTEAFF. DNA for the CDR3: TGTGCCAGCAGCTTCGAGACAGGGATGAACACTGAAGCTTTCTTT.